This is a list of T cell receptor beta chains from one sample in a study of blood T cell repertoires in COVID-19. TCRdb's copy holds only in-frame clones and misses some; the assay was immunoSEQ multiplex PCR. This sample has about 380,000 clones, with 85% to 90% found just once. Sequencing was performed on PBMCs or T cells enriched from blood (not recorded which). Every receptor here comes from a young woman who had recovered from COVID-19. CDR3s include the opening cysteine and the closing phenylalanine or tryptophan. The D gene is left open where the match is weak. Where a row states a size, it is once, few, many or the class of an expanded clone; other rows omit it.

CDR3 DNA | CDR3 protein | J gene | D gene | V gene | clone size
TGTGCCAGCAGTGAAGCGCGCCACAATGAGCAGTTCTTC | CASSEARHNEQFF | TRBJ2-1 | NA | TRBV2 | NA
TGTGCCAGCACTGGGATGACAGAGTCCTACGAGCAGTACTTC | CASTGMTESYEQYF | TRBJ2-7 | NA | TRBV2 | NA
TGTGCCAGCAGCCCCATCCGAGGGCTTACTGAAGCTTTCTTT | CASSPIRGLTEAFF | TRBJ1-1 | NA | TRBV6-5 | NA
TGTGCCAGCTCACCAGGGGCCCAAAATTCACCCCTCCACTTT | CASSPGAQNSPLHF | TRBJ1-6 | NA | TRBV18 | NA
TGTGCCAGTAGTTCATGGACAGGGGCAGACTATGGCTACACCTTC | CASSSWTGADYGYTF | TRBJ1-2 | TRBD1 | TRBV19 | NA
TGTGCCAGCAGTTTGGGGGGGCGGGTTAATGAAAAACTGTTTTTT | CASSLGGRVNEKLFF | TRBJ1-4 | NA | TRBV28 | NA
TGCGCCAGCAGCCCCCAGGTTGGGGGGGTAAGCGAGCAGTACTTC | CASSPQVGGVSEQYF | TRBJ2-7 | TRBD2 | TRBV5-1 | NA
TGTGCCACCAGCAGCCCTGGGGAGGCTTTATACGAGCAGTACTTC | CATSSPGEALYEQYF | TRBJ2-7 | NA | TRBV15 | NA
TGTGCCAGCAGCTATACCCATACCCATACAGGCTTGTGGAACACTGAAGCTTTCTTT | CASSYTHTHTGLWNTEAFF | TRBJ1-1 | NA | TRBV11-2 | NA
TGTGCCAGCAGCCCAGGACAGGAGAAAGGGCACAATGAGCAGTTCTTC | CASSPGQEKGHNEQFF | TRBJ2-1 | TRBD1 | TRBV11-1 | few
TGTGCCAGCAGTGAGACTAGCTGGGACTACGAGCAGTACTTC | CASSETSWDYEQYF | TRBJ2-7 | TRBD2 | TRBV2 | few
TGCGCCAGCAGCACTCACCCTGGACAGCCAACTAATGAAAAACTGTTTTTT | CASSTHPGQPTNEKLFF | TRBJ1-4 | NA | TRBV4-1 | NA
TGCGCCAGCAGCCAAGTAGGACTAGCGGGGGCTAAGAACACCGGGGAGCTGTTTTTT | CASSQVGLAGAKNTGELFF | TRBJ2-2 | TRBD2 | TRBV4-3 | NA
TGTGCCAGCATTAGACTAGCATCAGATACGCAGTATTTT | CASIRLASDTQYF | TRBJ2-3 | TRBD2 | TRBV6-5 | NA
TGTGCCAGCACCCATGGGGGGACAGATACGCAGTATTTT | CASTHGGTDTQYF | TRBJ2-3 | NA | TRBV6-5 | NA
TGTGCCACCAGCAGAGAAGGGACAGGGCGGAACGAGCAGTACTTC | CATSREGTGRNEQYF | TRBJ2-7 | TRBD1 | TRBV15 | NA
TGTGCCAGCAGCTCCCCCGGGACTAGAACCCAAGAGACCCAGTACTTC | CASSSPGTRTQETQYF | TRBJ2-5 | TRBD2 | TRBV11-2 | once
TGTGCCATCTTGGGACAGGGGGCCGGGCAGCCCCAGCATTTT | CAILGQGAGQPQHF | TRBJ1-5 | TRBD1 | TRBV14 | once
TGCGCCAGCAGACCGGACAACCTCCAAAATGCGCCCCTCCACTTT | CASRPDNLQNAPLHF | TRBJ1-6 | NA | TRBV5-1 | NA
TGTGCCAGCAGCTTAGTGGGGACAGGGGACGGTGAGCAGTTCTTC | CASSLVGTGDGEQFF | TRBJ2-1 | TRBD1 | TRBV11-2 | NA
TGTGCCAGTAGTATTAGGGGATTCACAGATACGCAGTATTTT | CASSIRGFTDTQYF | TRBJ2-3 | NA | TRBV19 | NA
TGTGCCTGGAATCCGGGACAGTCTAGCAATCAGCCCCAGCATTTT | CAWNPGQSSNQPQHF | TRBJ1-5 | TRBD1 | TRBV30 | NA
TGTGCCAGCAGTCAGACAGGTATCTCTGGAAACACCATATATTTT | CASSQTGISGNTIYF | TRBJ1-3 | NA | TRBV2 | NA
TGTGCCAGCAGTGTACAGGGGTATAGTAATGAAAAACTGTTTTTT | CASSVQGYSNEKLFF | TRBJ1-4 | TRBD1 | TRBV2 | NA
TGTGCCAGCAGCAAAGGACTAGCGGGGATGCAAATTACAGATACGCAGTATTTT | CASSKGLAGMQITDTQYF | TRBJ2-3 | TRBD2 | TRBV9 | NA
TGTGCCAGGACCCGGGAGGCTTCGAACACTGAAGCTTTCTTT | CARTREASNTEAFF | TRBJ1-1 | NA | TRBV2 | NA
TGTGCTAGTGGTTTGGACGGGCCAGGGGGAGGCTATGGCTACACCTTC | CASGLDGPGGGYGYTF | TRBJ1-2 | TRBD1 | TRBV12-5 | NA
TGTGCCAGCTCACCTTATAGCCGGTGGGGACAGGGGGCTCTTCGGAACACCGGGGAGCTGTTTTTT | CASSPYSRWGQGALRNTGELFF | TRBJ2-2 | TRBD1 | TRBV18 | NA
TGTGCCAGCTCACCGGGAGCTAGCGGGGGGGCCCATGAGCAGTTCTTC | CASSPGASGGAHEQFF | TRBJ2-1 | TRBD2 | TRBV18 | NA
TGTGCCAGCAGCCACCTCTGCGGTGCCTCGAGCACCGGGGAGCTGTTTTTT | CASSHLCGASSTGELFF | TRBJ2-2 | NA | TRBV3-1/TRBV3-2 | NA
TGTGCCAGCAGTGAGGTACAGGGCTATGGCTACACCTTC | CASSEVQGYGYTF | TRBJ1-2 | NA | TRBV2 | NA
TGTGCCAGCAGCCCGCCGGGAAACGAGCAGTACTTC | CASSPPGNEQYF | TRBJ2-7 | NA | TRBV5-4 | few
TGTGCCAGCAGTTTTGTCGGGTTTATTGAAGCTTTCTTT | CASSFVGFIEAFF | TRBJ1-1 | NA | TRBV28 | NA
TGTGCCAGCTCACCACCCCCTAGCGGGGGGCCGCGGCAGTACTTC | CASSPPPSGGPRQYF | TRBJ2-7 | TRBD2 | TRBV18 | NA
TGTGCCAGCAGCCCCACTACCAGGGGATTTAATGAAAAACTGTTTTTT | CASSPTTRGFNEKLFF | TRBJ1-4 | NA | TRBV5-5 | once
TGTGCCAGCAGTGAAGCGGACAGGGGGCGCGTTACCCCCTCACCCCTCCACTTT | CASSEADRGRVTPSPLHF | TRBJ1-6 | TRBD1 | TRBV6-1 | NA
TGTGCCAGCAGCCTTCTACCCTCAAGCACAGATACGCAGTATTTT | CASSLLPSSTDTQYF | TRBJ2-3 | NA | TRBV7-9 | once
TGTGCCAGCAGCTTAACCTTAAAAGAGACCCAGTACTTC | CASSLTLKETQYF | TRBJ2-5 | NA | TRBV7-3 | NA
TGTGCCAGCAGTGAATTGTTTTCTGCACCCCTCCACTTT | CASSELFSAPLHF | TRBJ1-6 | NA | TRBV25-1 | NA
TGTGCCAGAAGCTTTGGCTTGGATCAGCCCCAGCATTTT | CARSFGLDQPQHF | TRBJ1-5 | NA | TRBV5-3 | NA
TGCGCCAGCACACCGGGACAGTCGCTGAGCTCCTATAATTCACCCCTCCACTTT | CASTPGQSLSSYNSPLHF | TRBJ1-6 | TRBD1 | TRBV5-1 | once
TGTGCCAGCAGTGAGACAGTATACACTGAAGCTTTCTTT | CASSETVYTEAFF | TRBJ1-1 | NA | TRBV6-4 | NA
TGTGCCTGGAGCCATCGAGATGGGGTGGCAGGGGGCCCCACAGATACGCAGTATTTT | CAWSHRDGVAGGPTDTQYF | TRBJ2-3 | TRBD1 | TRBV30 | NA
TGTGCCACCAGTGGTGGTAGCGGGGGGTACAATGAGCAGTTCTTC | CATSGGSGGYNEQFF | TRBJ2-1 | TRBD2 | TRBV24-1 | NA
TGTGCCAGCAGTTACACGTCCGGGACAGGGAGGAGGTCCGGGGAGCTGTTTTTT | CASSYTSGTGRRSGELFF | TRBJ2-2 | TRBD1 | TRBV6-2/TRBV6-3 | NA
TGTGCCAGCAGCCCAGGGGGCGGTCAGCCCCAGCATTTT | CASSPGGGQPQHF | TRBJ1-5 | TRBD1 | TRBV3-1/TRBV3-2 | NA
TGTGCCAGCAGTTACGGGGCGGGAGTCGGGGAGCTGTTTTTT | CASSYGAGVGELFF | TRBJ2-2 | TRBD2 | TRBV6-5 | once
TGCAGCGTTGAGTGGGAGAACTATGGCTACACCTTC | CSVEWENYGYTF | TRBJ1-2 | NA | TRBV29-1 | few
TGTGCCAGCAGCCCTCAGGGAAACTATGGCTACACCTTC | CASSPQGNYGYTF | TRBJ1-2 | NA | TRBV2 | NA
TGTGCCAGCAGTTACTCCGGCAGGGGGATTGGCTACACCTTC | CASSYSGRGIGYTF | TRBJ1-2 | TRBD1 | TRBV6-5 | NA
TGTGCCAGCAGTTCCAGGGGTTTAGTGAATGAAAAACTGTTTTTT | CASSSRGLVNEKLFF | TRBJ1-4 | NA | TRBV28 | NA
TGTGCCAGTAGTATCCTCCTAACAGAACATAACACTGAAGCTTTCTTT | CASSILLTEHNTEAFF | TRBJ1-1 | NA | TRBV19 | NA
TGTGCCAGCAGCTTGGAGGGGGCAATCTTCATGAACACTGAAGCTTTCTTT | CASSLEGAIFMNTEAFF | TRBJ1-1 | TRBD1 | TRBV5-6 | once
TGCGCCAGCAGCACGGGTGACAGGGACTATGGCTACACCTTC | CASSTGDRDYGYTF | TRBJ1-2 | TRBD1 | TRBV5-1 | once
TGCGCCAGCAGCTCGACAGGGGTCCTCGCTGAAGCTTTCTTT | CASSSTGVLAEAFF | TRBJ1-1 | TRBD1 | TRBV5-1 | NA
TGTGCCAGCAGTTTAGGGCCAATGGCTGAAGCTTTCTTT | CASSLGPMAEAFF | TRBJ1-1 | NA | TRBV27 | NA
TGTGCCACCAGTGATGCCCGTGGAGCTAACTATGGCTACACCTTC | CATSDARGANYGYTF | TRBJ1-2 | NA | TRBV24-1 | NA
TGTGCCAGCAGCCCCGGGACTAGCGGGGGGCGACAACAAGAGACCCAGTACTTC | CASSPGTSGGRQQETQYF | TRBJ2-5 | TRBD2 | TRBV9 | NA
TGTGCCAGCTGCACAGGGGACCCCTGCGAGCAGTACTTC | CASCTGDPCEQYF | TRBJ2-7 | TRBD1 | TRBV2 | NA